This TCR beta chain was profiled in a study of glioma-infiltrating T cells after dendritic cell vaccination. Background on the study: Patients had newly diagnosed or recurrent glioblastoma and received dendritic cell vaccines. Autologous tumor lysate was loaded overnight onto monocyte-derived dendritic cells grown approximately 7 days with IL-4 and GM-CSF. Dendritic cell vaccine was injected intradermally three times, biweekly.

Time point given: after dendritic cell vaccination, including at tumor progression/relapse. Amplification used 60 V beta primers and 13 J beta primers. Generated by immunoSEQ multiplex PCR, the TCRdb table keeps only in-frame clones and is missing some. This repertoire shows about 100,000 clones, less than 90% found once; its top ten account for about 5.7%. With V trimmed by 0 bases and J by 6 bases, 10 bases remained unmatched. This CDR3 comprises 16 residues. The genes are TRBV5-3 and TRBJ2-7, with 9 bases fitting TRBD2. TRBV5-3 is placed among ORFs of uncertain function. The starting material was blood, obtained after dendritic cell vaccination. The TCR sequence derives from a human donor with glioblastoma. CDR3 loop: CARSLAYRGGLAEQYF. CDR3 sequence (DNA): TGTGCCAGAAGCTTGGCCTACCGGGGGGGACTAGCCGAGCAGTACTTC.